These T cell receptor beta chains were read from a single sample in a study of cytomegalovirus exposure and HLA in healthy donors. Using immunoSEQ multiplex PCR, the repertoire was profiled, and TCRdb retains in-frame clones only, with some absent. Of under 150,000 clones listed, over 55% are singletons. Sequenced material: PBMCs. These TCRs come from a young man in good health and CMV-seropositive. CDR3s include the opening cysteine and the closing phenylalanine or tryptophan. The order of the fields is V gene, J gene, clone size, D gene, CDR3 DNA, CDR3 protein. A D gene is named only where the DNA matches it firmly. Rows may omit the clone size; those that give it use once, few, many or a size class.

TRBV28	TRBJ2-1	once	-	TGTGCCAGCAGTTACGGGGTGTATGAGCAGTTCTTC	CASSYGVYEQFF
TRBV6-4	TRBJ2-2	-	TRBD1	TGTGCCAGCAGAGAAGGGACAGCTGGAAGGACCGGGGAGCTGTTTTTT	CASREGTAGRTGELFF
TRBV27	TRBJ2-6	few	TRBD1	TGTGCCAGCAGTCCCCGGGACAGGACAAAAACTGGGGCCAACGTCCTGACTTTC	CASSPRDRTKTGANVLTF
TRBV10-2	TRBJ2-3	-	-	TGCGCCAGCAGTGTGGCGGGATACACAGATACGCAGTATTTT	CASSVAGYTDTQYF
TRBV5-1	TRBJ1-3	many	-	TGCGCCAGCAGCTTGTTTCTAGGAAACACCATATATTTT	CASSLFLGNTIYF
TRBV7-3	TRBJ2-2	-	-	TGTGCCAGCAGCATGCTGCCGGGACTCGTTTGGCCGGGGGAGCTGTTTTTT	CASSMLPGLVWPGELFF
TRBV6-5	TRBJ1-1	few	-	TGTGCCAGCTCCGCGAGGGCTCTGATGAACACTGAAGCTTTCTTT	CASSARALMNTEAFF
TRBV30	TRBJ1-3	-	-	TGTGCCTGGAGTCCTGGGCCGAGCAACACCATATATTTT	CAWSPGPSNTIYF
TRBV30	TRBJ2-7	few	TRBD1	TGTGCCTGGAGGGATCCCGACAGGGACAACTACGAGCAGTACTTC	CAWRDPDRDNYEQYF
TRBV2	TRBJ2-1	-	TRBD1	TGTGCCAGCAGACCGGGACAGCATGACAATGAGCAGTTCTTC	CASRPGQHDNEQFF
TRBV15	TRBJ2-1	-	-	TGTGCCACCAGCAGAGACGGGGGATCCCGCTCCTACAATGAGCAGTTCTTC	CATSRDGGSRSYNEQFF
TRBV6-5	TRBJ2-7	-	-	TGTGCCAGCAGTTCGGGACTCTACGAGCAGTACTTC	CASSSGLYEQYF
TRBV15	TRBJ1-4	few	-	TGTGCCACCAGCAGAAGAGGTGAAAAACTGTTTTTT	CATSRRGEKLFF
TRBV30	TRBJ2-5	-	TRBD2	TGTGCCTGGAGAGAGCGGGGGGTTTTACAGGAGACCCAGTACTTC	CAWRERGVLQETQYF
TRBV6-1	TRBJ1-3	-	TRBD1	TGTGCCAGCCACACCGGGACAGGGGGCTTCTACACCATATATTTT	CASHTGTGGFYTIYF
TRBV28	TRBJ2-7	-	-	TGTGCCAGCAGTTTTGCGGGTTTGGAGCAGTACTTC	CASSFAGLEQYF
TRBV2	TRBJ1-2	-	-	TGTGCCAGCAGGCGAGAAGGAGGGTGGTATGGCTACACCTTC	CASRREGGWYGYTF
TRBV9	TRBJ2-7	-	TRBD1	TGTGCCAGCAGCGCTAATACAGGGGGTTACGAGCAGTACTTC	CASSANTGGYEQYF
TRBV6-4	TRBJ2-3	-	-	TGTGCCAGCAGTGTTGACGGAGCTAGCACAGATACGCAGTATTTT	CASSVDGASTDTQYF
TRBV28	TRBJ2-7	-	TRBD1	TGTGCCAGCACCTTCCGGGACAGAATCTACGAGCAGTACTTC	CASTFRDRIYEQYF
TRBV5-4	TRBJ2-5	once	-	TGTGCCAGCAGGATACAGGGTCATGAGACCCAGTACTTC	CASRIQGHETQYF
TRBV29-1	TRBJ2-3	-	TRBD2	TGCAGCGTTGACCCCCGGGGGGGGGCAGGCGGCACAGATACGCAGTATTTT	CSVDPRGGAGGTDTQYF
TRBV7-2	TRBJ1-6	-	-	TGTGCCAGCAGCTTCGCGTTGTTTGGTTCACCCCTCCACTTT	CASSFALFGSPLHF
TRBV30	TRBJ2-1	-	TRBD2	TGTGCCTGGAGAAGGGAAAGCGGGGGGATCCATGAGCAGTTCTTC	CAWRRESGGIHEQFF
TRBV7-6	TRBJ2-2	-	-	TGTGCCAGCAGCTTTTCGCCCGATACTCACACCGGGGAGCTGTTTTTT	CASSFSPDTHTGELFF
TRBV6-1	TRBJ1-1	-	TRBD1	TGTGCCAGCAGTATACAGGGGGCCTTGAACACTGAAGCTTTCTTT	CASSIQGALNTEAFF
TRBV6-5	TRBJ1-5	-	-	TGTGCCAGCAGTTATCCAGGTGGGCCCCAGCATTTT	CASSYPGGPQHF
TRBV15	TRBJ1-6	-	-	TGTGCCACCAGCAGAGGCTTAGGGGAAGGAGATTCACCCCTCCACTTT	CATSRGLGEGDSPLHF
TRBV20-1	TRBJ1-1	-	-	TGCAGTGGAACCGGGGGCACTGAAGCTTTCTTT	CSGTGGTEAFF
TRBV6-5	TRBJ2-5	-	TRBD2	TGTGCCAGCACTCCCGCGGGGGGTAAGACCCAGTACTTC	CASTPAGGKTQYF
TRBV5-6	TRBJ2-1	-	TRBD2	TGTGCCAGCAGCCTCCCTCTGGGAGCGGGGGATTACAATGAGCAGTTCTTC	CASSLPLGAGDYNEQFF
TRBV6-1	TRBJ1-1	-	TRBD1	TGTGCCAGCAGGATGGGACAGCTGAACACTGAAGCTTTCTTT	CASRMGQLNTEAFF
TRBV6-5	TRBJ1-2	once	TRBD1	TGTGCCAGCAGTTACTTAACGGGACAGGCGGTGGGCTACACCTTC	CASSYLTGQAVGYTF
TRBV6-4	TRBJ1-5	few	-	TGTGCCAGCAGTGACTCGGCTAATCAGCCCCAGCATTTT	CASSDSANQPQHF
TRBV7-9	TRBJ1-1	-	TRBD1	TGTGCCAGCAGCTTAGTTGAGACAGGGCCAGCTTTCTTT	CASSLVETGPAFF
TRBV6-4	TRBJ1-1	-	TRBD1	TGTGCCAGCAGACCGGGACAGGGCTATGAAGCTTTCTTT	CASRPGQGYEAFF
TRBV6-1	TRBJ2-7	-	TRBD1	TGTGCCAGCAGGGAGACCGGGACAGGGGCCTACGAGCAGTACTTC	CASRETGTGAYEQYF